This TCR beta chain was identified during a study of blood T cell repertoires in COVID-19. The method was immunoSEQ multiplex PCR; TCRdb's version includes in-frame clones alone and lacks a portion of them. Of 150,000 to 200,000 clones listed, 75% to 90% are singletons. In this sample, this clone turned up a few times. The TCR originated in a human donor with acute or convalescent COVID-19. The donor label of this sample is uncertain. Sequences were obtained from peripheral blood.

The CDR3 loop is CASSQDRVGSTDTQYF. As DNA, the CDR3 is TGCGCCAGCAGCCAAGATCGGGTAGGTTCCACAGATACGCAGTATTTT. This rearrangement joins TRBV4-3 to TRBJ2-3; D is uncertain. Germline-derived CDR1 and CDR2 are LGHNA and YSLEER. The CDR3 loop spans 16 amino acids. V was clipped by 0 bases and J by 2 bases, with 12 bases between them.